Shown below are 14 T cell receptor beta chains from a single sample sequenced in a study of technical replicates of blood from a few donors. Method: immunoSEQ multiplex PCR; TCRdb's copy keeps in-frame clones and lacks some. The top ten clones hold under 5% of a sample with 51,000 or so clones, about 93% of them seen once. The sample consisted of PBMCs. The receptors derive from a human donor in good health. Some clones in this sample may be carry-over from other donors' samples.

The sample holds a few counts of this clone. The J gene is TRBJ2-3, the V gene TRBV25-1; D is perhaps TRBD1 (5 bases). From germline, CDR1 is MGHDK and CDR2 SYGVNS. V lost 6 bases, J lost 1 base, and 14 bases lay in between. The CDR3 loop spans 15 amino acids. This CDR3 reads CASSPVLGGTDTQYF. CDR3 nucleotide sequence: TGTGCCAGCAGCCCAGTATTAGGGGGCACAGATACGCAGTATTTT.

This chain uses TRBV2 with TRBJ2-7; no clear D. Germline lookup yields CDR1 SNHLY and CDR2 FYNNEI. This CDR3 is 14 amino acids long. Between the trimmed V and J ends, which lost 2 bases and 3 bases, there was a span of 11 bases. This CDR3 reads CASSEQAAGYEQYF. Written as DNA, the CDR3 is TGTGCCAGCAGTGAACAGGCAGCCGGCTACGAGCAGTACTTC.

This rearrangement joins TRBV4-3 to TRBJ2-1; 10 positions agree with TRBD2. Trimming removed 4 bases from V and 7 bases from J; junction bases left unmatched: 10. The CDR3 is 16 residues long. The V gene's germline CDR1 is LGHNA and CDR2 YSLEER. The CDR3 coding sequence is TGCGCCAGCAGCCCGTTAGCGGGGGGTTACCCAAATGAGCAGTTCTTC. Protein product: CASSPLAGGYPNEQFF.

This sequence joins TRBV30 and TRBJ1-3; D not resolved. The CDR3 runs to 13 residues. From germline, CDR1 is GTSNPN and CDR2 SVGIG (reference sequence). V lost 3 bases to trimming and J lost 2 bases, with 8 bases between them. The CDR3 DNA is TGTGCCTGGAGGACAACTGCTGGAAACACCATATATTTT. Amino acids: CAWRTTAGNTIYF.

The rearrangement links TRBV27 to TRBJ1-5, with TRBD1 matching 7 bases. The CDR3 extends over 13 amino acids. Germline CDR1 reads MNHEY; CDR2 reads SMNVEV (reference sequence). Trimming removed 4 bases from V and 6 bases from J; junction bases left unmatched: 3. The CDR3 DNA reads as TGTGCCAGCAGTTCAGACAGGGTTCAGCCCCAGCATTTT. Protein: CASSSDRVQPQHF.

This clone was detected once. The chain recombines TRBV2 with TRBJ2-7; a weak D match, TRBD2 (6 bases). With 7 bases removed from V and 7 bases from J, the gap between germline ends came to 8 bases. Germline CDR1 is SNHLY and CDR2 is FYNNEI. The CDR3 runs 10 residues. The CDR3 loop is CASNGGEQYF. CDR3 in DNA: TGTGCCAGCAACGGGGGAGAGCAGTACTTC. Based on the CDR3 plus reference TRBV2 and TRBJ2-7, the full variable domain is EPEVTQTPSHQVTQMGQEVILRCVPISNHLYFYWYRQILGQKVEFLVSFYNNEISEKSEIFDDQFSVERPDGSNFTLKIRSTKLEDSAMYFCASNGGEQYFGPGTRLTVT.

The V gene is TRBV14, the J gene TRBJ2-5; perhaps TRBD2 as D (6 bases). Germline V lookup: CDR1 SGHDN, CDR2 FVKESK. CDR3 length equals 15 residues. V lost 2 bases and J lost 1, with 11 bases in between. Here the CDR3 reads CASSQYPGVQETQYF. Here the CDR3 DNA reads TGTGCCAGCAGCCAATATCCGGGGGTCCAAGAGACCCAGTACTTC. The variable domain in full, completed from reference TRBV14 and TRBJ2-5, reads EAGVTQFPSHSVIEKGQTVTLRCDPISGHDNLYWYRRVMGKEIKFLLHFVKESKQDESGMPNNRFLAERTGGTYSTLKVQPAELEDSGVYFCASSQYPGVQETQYFGPGTRLLVL.

The rearrangement uses TRBV10-3 and TRBJ1-5; D unclear. This CDR3 has 12 amino acids. Between the trimmed V and J ends, which lost 4 bases and 5 bases, there was a span of 6 bases. Germline values: CDR1 ENHRY, CDR2 SYGVKD. The CDR3 DNA is TGTGCCATCAGTGTCGGAGATCAGCCCCAGCATTTT. Its protein is CAISVGDQPQHF.

The chain is built from TRBV7-9 and TRBJ1-2; D is ambiguous. V was trimmed by 1 base and J by 3 bases, leaving 6 bases between them. Germline CDR1 is SEHNR and CDR2 is FQNEAQ (reference sequence). CDR3 length: 13 residues. The CDR3, as DNA: TGTGCCAGCAGCTTAGAATACTACTATGGCTACACCTTC. It translates to CASSLEYYYGYTF.

The rearrangement uses TRBV18 and TRBJ1-5; D possibly corresponds to TRBD1 (5 bases). V shed 3 bases and J shed 5 bases, with 11 bases lying between them. Germline V gene sequence: CDR1 KGHSH, CDR2 LQKENI. This CDR3 region has 14 residues. In DNA, the CDR3 is TGTGCCAGCTCACCGACGCAGGGTGATCAGCCCCAGCATTTT. Translated: CASSPTQGDQPQHF.

The V call is TRBV4-2, the J call TRBJ2-3, with a possible D match to TRBD2 (7 bases). V was shortened by 8 bases and J by 2 bases, with 14 bases between the two germline ends. The CDR3 extends over 14 amino acids. Germline lookup yields CDR1 LGHNA and CDR2 YNFKEQ. The CDR3 DNA reads TGTGCCAGCCGCGGGGGCGTAGACACAGATACGCAGTATTTT. Protein sequence: CASRGGVDTDTQYF.

The CDR3 protein is CASSLDHWDRGSNSPLHF. Written as DNA, the CDR3 is TGTGCCAGCAGCTTAGATCACTGGGACAGGGGGTCTAATTCACCCCTCCACTTT. This chain joins TRBV11-2 and TRBJ1-6; 11 positions match TRBD1. CDR3 length: 18 residues. From germline, CDR1 is SGHAT and CDR2 FQNNGV. Trimming removed 0 bases from V and 6 bases from J; junction bases left unmatched: 7.

This chain connects TRBV2 to TRBJ2-1, with 9 nucleotides matching TRBD1. V lost 2 bases and J lost 4; bases outside the gene matches: 15. Germline lookup yields CDR1 SNHLY and CDR2 FYNNEI. This CDR3 is built from 19 residues. CDR3 coding DNA: TGTGCCAGCAGTGAATGGTACCCGGGACAGGGACGGATTTACAATGAGCAGTTCTTC. Its protein is CASSEWYPGQGRIYNEQFF.

The genes are TRBV5-6 and TRBJ1-4, with TRBD1 matching 10 bases. V shed 4 bases, J shed 5 bases, and the junction held 8 bases outside the gene matches. The CDR3 is made up of 16 amino acids. Per the germline V gene, CDR1 is SGHDT and CDR2 is YYEEEE. The CDR3 spells CASSGGQGKGNEKLFF. CDR3 nucleotide sequence: TGTGCCAGCAGCGGGGGACAGGGGAAAGGGAATGAAAAACTGTTTTTT.